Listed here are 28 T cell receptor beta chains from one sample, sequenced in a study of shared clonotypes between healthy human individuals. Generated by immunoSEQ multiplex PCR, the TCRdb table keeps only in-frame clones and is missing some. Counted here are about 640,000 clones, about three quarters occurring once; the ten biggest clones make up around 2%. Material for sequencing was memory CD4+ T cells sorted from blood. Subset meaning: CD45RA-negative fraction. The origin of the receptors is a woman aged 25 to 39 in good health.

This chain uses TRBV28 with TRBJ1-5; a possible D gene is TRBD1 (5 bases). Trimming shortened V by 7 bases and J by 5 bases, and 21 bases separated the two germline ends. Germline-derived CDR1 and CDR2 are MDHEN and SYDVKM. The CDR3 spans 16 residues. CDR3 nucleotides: TGTGCCAGCACCCTGGGGGGACGGGCGTCTTATCAGCCCCAGCATTTT. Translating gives CASTLGGRASYQPQHF. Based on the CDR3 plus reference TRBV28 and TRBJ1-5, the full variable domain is DVKVTQSSRYLVKRTGEKVFLECVQDMDHENMFWYRQDPGLGLRLIYFSYDVKMKEKGDIPEGYSVSREKKERFSLILESASTNQTSMYLCASTLGGRASYQPQHFGDGTRLSIL.

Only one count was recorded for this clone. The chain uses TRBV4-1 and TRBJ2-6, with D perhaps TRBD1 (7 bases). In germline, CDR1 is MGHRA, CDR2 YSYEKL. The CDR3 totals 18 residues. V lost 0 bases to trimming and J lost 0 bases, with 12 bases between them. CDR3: CASSQDSRGVSGANVLTF. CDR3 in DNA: TGCGCCAGCAGCCAAGACTCCAGGGGGGTCTCTGGGGCCAACGTCCTGACTTTC.

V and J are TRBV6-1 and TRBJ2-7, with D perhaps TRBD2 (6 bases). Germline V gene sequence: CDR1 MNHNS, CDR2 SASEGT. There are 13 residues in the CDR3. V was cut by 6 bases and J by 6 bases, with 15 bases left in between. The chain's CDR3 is CASRGRLESEQYF. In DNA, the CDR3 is TGTGCCAGCAGGGGGAGGCTAGAGAGCGAGCAGTACTTC.

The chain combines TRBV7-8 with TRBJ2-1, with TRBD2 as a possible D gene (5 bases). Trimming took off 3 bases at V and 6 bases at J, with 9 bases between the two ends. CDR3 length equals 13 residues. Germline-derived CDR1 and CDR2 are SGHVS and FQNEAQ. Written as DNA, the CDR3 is TGTGCCAGCAGCTTCGGGATCTTCAATGAGCAGTTCTTC. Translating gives CASSFGIFNEQFF.

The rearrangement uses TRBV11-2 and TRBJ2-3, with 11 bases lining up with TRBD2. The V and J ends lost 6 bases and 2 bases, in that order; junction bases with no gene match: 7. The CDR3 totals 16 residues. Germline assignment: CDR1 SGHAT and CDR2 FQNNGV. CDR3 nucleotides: TGTGCCAGCAGGACTAAACTAGCGGGGGCCACAGATACGCAGTATTTT. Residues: CASRTKLAGATDTQYF.

Written as DNA, the CDR3 is TGCGCCAGCAGCCTAGAGGTCCGGACAGCCTACTACGAGCAGTACTTC. Protein sequence: CASSLEVRTAYYEQYF. The V gene is TRBV4-1, the J gene TRBJ2-7; tentatively, D is TRBD1 (6 bases). Germline V gives CDR1 MGHRA, CDR2 YSYEKL. With 4 bases removed from V and 3 bases from J, the gap between germline ends came to 19 bases. The CDR3 runs 16 residues.

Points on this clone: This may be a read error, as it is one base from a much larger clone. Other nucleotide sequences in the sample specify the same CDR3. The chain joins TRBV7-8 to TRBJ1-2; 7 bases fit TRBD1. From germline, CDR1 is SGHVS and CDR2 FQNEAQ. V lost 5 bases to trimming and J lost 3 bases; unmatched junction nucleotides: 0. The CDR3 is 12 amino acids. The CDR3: CASSQGDYGYTF. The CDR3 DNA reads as TGTGCCAGCAGCCAGGGGGACTATGGCTACACCTTC.

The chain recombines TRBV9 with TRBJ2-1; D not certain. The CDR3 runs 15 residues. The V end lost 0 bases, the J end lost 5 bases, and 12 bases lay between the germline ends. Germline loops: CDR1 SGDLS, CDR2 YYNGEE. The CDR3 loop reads CASSVVPLPHNEQFF. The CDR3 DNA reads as TGTGCCAGCAGCGTAGTTCCTCTCCCTCACAATGAGCAGTTCTTC.

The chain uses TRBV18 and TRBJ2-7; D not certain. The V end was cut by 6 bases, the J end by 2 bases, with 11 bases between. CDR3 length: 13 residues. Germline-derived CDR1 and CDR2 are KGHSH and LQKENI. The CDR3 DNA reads TGTGCCAGCTCCCCAGGTAACGCCTACGAGCAGTACTTC. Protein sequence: CASSPGNAYEQYF.

The CDR3 region has the DNA TGCGCCAGCAGGTCGAGACAGGGCGAGCAGTACTTC. Its translation: CASRSRQGEQYF. The chain uses TRBV10-2 and TRBJ2-7, with 7 nucleotides matching TRBD1. J was trimmed by 6 bases and V by 6 bases; bases with no gene match: 5. Germline lookup yields CDR1 WSHSY and CDR2 SAAADI. The CDR3 contains 12 residues.

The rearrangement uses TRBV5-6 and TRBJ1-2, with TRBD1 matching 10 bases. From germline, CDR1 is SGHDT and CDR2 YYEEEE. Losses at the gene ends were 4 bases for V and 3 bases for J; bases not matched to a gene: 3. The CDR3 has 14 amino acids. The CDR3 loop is CASSVGTGDYGYTF. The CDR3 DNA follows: TGTGCCAGCAGCGTAGGGACAGGGGACTATGGCTACACCTTC.

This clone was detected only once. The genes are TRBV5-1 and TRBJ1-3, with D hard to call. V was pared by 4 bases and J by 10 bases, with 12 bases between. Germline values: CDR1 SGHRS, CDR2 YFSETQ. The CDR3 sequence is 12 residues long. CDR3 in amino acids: CASSRNLGTIYF. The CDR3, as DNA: TGCGCCAGCAGCCGGAATCTCGGAACCATATATTTT. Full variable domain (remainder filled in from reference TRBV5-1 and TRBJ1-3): KAGVTQTPRYLIKTRGQQVTLSCSPISGHRSVSWYQQTPGQGLQFLFEYFSETQRNKGNFPGRFSGRQFSNSRSEMNVSTLELGDSALYLCASSRNLGTIYFGEGSWLTVV.

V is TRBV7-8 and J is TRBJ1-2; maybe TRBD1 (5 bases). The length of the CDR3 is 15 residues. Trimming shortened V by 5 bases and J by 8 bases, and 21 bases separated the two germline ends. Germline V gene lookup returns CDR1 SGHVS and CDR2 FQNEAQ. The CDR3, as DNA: TGTGCCAGCAGCCCAGGACGTCGGACACCGAACGGCTACACCTTC. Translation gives CASSPGRRTPNGYTF.

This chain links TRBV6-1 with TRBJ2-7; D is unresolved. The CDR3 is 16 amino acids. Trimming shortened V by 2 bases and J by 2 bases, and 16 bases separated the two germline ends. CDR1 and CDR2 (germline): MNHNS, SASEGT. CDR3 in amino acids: CASSEHREYQTYEQYF. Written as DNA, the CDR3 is TGTGCCAGCAGTGAACATCGAGAATACCAGACCTACGAGCAGTACTTC.

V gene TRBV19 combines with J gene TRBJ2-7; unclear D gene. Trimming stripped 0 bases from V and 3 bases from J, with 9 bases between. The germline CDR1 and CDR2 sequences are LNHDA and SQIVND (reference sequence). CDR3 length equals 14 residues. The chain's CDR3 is CASSIDTTYYEQYF. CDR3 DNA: TGTGCCAGTAGTATAGATACGACTTACTACGAGCAGTACTTC.

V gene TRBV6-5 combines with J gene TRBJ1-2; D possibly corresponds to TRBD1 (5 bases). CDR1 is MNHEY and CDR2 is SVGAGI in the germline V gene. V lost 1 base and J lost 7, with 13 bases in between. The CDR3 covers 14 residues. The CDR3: CASSYWPGGSGYTF. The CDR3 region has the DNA TGTGCCAGCAGTTACTGGCCGGGGGGAAGTGGCTACACCTTC.

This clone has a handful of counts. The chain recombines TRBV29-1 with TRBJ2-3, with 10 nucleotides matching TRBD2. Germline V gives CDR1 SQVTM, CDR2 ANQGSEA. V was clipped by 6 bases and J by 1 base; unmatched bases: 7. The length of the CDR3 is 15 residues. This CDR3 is CSVPTSGVGTDTQYF. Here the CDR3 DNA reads TGCAGCGTCCCTACTAGCGGGGTGGGCACAGATACGCAGTATTTT.

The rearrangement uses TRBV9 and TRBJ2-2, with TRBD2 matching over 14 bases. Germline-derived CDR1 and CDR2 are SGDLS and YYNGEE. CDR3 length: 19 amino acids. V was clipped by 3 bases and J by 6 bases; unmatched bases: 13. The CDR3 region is CASSGGWGTSGRSAGELFF. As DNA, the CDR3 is TGTGCCAGCAGCGGAGGGTGGGGGACTAGCGGGAGATCGGCCGGGGAGCTGTTTTTT.

The CDR3 sequence is CASSLGARSYEQYF. Written as DNA, the CDR3 is TGTGCCAGCAGCTTAGGAGCTCGATCTTACGAGCAGTACTTC. This sequence joins TRBV13 and TRBJ2-7; D not certain. The CDR3 length is 14 residues. Germline CDR1 reads PRHDT; CDR2 reads FYEKMQ (reference sequence). Between the trimmed V and J ends, which lost 0 bases and 4 bases, there was a span of 10 bases.

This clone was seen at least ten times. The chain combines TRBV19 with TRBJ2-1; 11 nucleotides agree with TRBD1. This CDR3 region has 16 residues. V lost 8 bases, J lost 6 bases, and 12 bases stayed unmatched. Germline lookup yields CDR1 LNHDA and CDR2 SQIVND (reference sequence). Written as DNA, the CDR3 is TGTGCCAGTGTCAGGGGACAGGGACAGGGGGGCAATGAGCAGTTCTTC. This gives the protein CASVRGQGQGGNEQFF.

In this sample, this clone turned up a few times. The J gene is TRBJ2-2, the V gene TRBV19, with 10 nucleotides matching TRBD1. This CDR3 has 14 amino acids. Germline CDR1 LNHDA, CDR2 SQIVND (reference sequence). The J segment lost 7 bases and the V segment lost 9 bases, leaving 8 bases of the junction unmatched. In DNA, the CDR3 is TGTGCCAGGAGGACCGGGACAGGGGTCGGGGAGCTGTTTTTT. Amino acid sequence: CARRTGTGVGELFF.

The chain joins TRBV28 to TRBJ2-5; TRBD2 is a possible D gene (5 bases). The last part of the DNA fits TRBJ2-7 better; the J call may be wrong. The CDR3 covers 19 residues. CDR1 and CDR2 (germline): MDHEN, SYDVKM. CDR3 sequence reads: CASSLGYDYLGFGSYEQYF. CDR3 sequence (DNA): TGTGCCAGCAGTTTAGGTTACGACTACCTCGGGTTTGGGTCCTACGAGCAGTACTTC.

The CDR3 here is CASSSPTGRENQPQHF. The CDR3 nucleotides read TGTGCCAGCAGTTCCCCAACAGGGCGAGAAAATCAGCCCCAGCATTTT. The rearrangement joins TRBV6-6 to TRBJ1-5; tentatively, D is TRBD1 (6 bases). The CDR3 totals 16 residues. The germline V gene has CDR1 MNHNY and CDR2 SVGAGI (reference sequence). Between the trimmed V and J ends, which lost 4 bases and 4 bases, there was a span of 17 bases.

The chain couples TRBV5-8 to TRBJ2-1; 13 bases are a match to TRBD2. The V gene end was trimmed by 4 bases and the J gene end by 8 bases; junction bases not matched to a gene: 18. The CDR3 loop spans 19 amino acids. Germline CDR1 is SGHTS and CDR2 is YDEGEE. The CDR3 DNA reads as TGTGCCAGCAGCCCCGGGACTAGCGGGATGGTTGACGGGGTGGATGAGCAGTTCTTC. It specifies CASSPGTSGMVDGVDEQFF.

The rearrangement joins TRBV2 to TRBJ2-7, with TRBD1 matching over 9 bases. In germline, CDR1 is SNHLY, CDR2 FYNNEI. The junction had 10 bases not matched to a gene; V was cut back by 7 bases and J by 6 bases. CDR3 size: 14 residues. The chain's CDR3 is CASTNWGQGGEQYF. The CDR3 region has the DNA TGTGCCAGCACCAATTGGGGACAGGGCGGCGAGCAGTACTTC.

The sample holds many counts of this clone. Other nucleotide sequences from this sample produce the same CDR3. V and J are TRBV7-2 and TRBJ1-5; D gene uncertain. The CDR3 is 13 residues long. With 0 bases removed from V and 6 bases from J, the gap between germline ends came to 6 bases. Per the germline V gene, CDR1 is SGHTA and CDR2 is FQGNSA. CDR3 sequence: CASSLARVQPQHF. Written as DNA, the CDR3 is TGTGCCAGCAGCTTAGCGCGTGTTCAGCCCCAGCATTTT.

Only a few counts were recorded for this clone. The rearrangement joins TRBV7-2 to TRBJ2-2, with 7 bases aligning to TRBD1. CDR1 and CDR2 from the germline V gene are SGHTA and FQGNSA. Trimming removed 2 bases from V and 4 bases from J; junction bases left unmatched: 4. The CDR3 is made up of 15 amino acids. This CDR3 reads CASSLTGVGTGELFF. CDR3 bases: TGTGCCAGCAGCTTAACAGGGGTGGGCACCGGGGAGCTGTTTTTT.

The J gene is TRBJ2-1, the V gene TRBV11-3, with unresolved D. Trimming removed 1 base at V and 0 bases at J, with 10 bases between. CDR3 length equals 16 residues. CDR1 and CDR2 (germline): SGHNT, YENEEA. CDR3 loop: CASSLGSSSSYNEQFF. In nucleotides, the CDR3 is TGTGCCAGCAGCTTAGGTTCGTCGAGCTCCTACAATGAGCAGTTCTTC.